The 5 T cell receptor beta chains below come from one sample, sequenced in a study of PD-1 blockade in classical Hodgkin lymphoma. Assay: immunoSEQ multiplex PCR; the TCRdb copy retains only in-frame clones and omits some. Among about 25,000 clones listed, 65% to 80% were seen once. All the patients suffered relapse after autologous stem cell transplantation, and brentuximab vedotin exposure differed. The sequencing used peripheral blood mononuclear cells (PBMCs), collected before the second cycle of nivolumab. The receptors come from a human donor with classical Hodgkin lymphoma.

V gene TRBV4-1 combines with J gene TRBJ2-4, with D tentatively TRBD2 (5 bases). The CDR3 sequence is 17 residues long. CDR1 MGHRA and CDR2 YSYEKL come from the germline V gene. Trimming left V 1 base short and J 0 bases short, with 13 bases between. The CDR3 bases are TGCGCCAGCAGCCAAGGAGGGTTGATACTAGCCAAAAACATTCAGTACTTC. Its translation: CASSQGGLILAKNIQYF.

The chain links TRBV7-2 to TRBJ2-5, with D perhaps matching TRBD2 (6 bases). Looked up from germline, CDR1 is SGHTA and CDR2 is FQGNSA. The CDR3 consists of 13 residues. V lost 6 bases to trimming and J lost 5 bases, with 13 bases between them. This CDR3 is CASSRGSSETQYF. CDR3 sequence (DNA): TGTGCCAGCAGTCGGGGGAGTAGCGAGACCCAGTACTTC.

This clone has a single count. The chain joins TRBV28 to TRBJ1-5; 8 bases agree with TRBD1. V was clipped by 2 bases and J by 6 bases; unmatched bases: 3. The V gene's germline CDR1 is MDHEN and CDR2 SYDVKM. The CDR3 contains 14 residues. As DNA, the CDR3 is TGTGCCAGCAGTTTAACAGGGGGGCTTCAGCCCCAGCATTTT. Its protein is CASSLTGGLQPQHF. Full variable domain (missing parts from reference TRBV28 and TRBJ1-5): DVKVTQSSRYLVKRTGEKVFLECVQDMDHENMFWYRQDPGLGLRLIYFSYDVKMKEKGDIPEGYSVSREKKERFSLILESASTNQTSMYLCASSLTGGLQPQHFGDGTRLSIL.

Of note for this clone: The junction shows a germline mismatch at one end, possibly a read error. This chain's CDR3 is CASSPVTTGAFF. The CDR3 DNA is TGTGCCAGCAGCCCGGTGACTACTGGAGCTTTCTTT. The genes are TRBV7-9 and TRBJ1-1; D gene unclear. The CDR3 is made up of 12 amino acids. Germline-derived CDR1 and CDR2 are SEHNR and FQNEAQ (reference sequence).

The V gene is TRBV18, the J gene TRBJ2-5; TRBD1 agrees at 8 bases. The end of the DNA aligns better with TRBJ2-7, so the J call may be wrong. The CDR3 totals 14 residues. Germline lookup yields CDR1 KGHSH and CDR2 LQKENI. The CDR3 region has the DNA TGTGCCAGCTCACCACGGACAGGGAAATACGAGCAGTACTTC. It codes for CASSPRTGKYEQYF.